What follows are 23 T cell receptor beta chains derived from one specimen sequenced in a study of T cell repertoires in cytomegalovirus infection. TCRdb independently ran MiXCR on the reads; one entry per CDR3 protein. The sample contains fewer than 250,000 distinct CDR3 sequences, 20% to 25% of which appear only once. Sequences were obtained from CD8+ T cells from PBMCs. These receptors were obtained from a human donor in good health (CMV status not recorded). Some clones in this sample may be carry-over from other donors' samples.

The rearrangement uses TRBV7-9 and TRBJ1-2; 8 nucleotides match TRBD1. V shed 7 bases and J 5 bases; nucleotides not matched to a gene: 9. The CDR3 is made up of 14 amino acids. Germline assignment: CDR1 SEHNR and CDR2 FQNEAQ (reference sequence). In DNA, the CDR3 is TGTGCCAGCACCCCCCCACAGGGGGTATATGGCTACACCTTC. Translating it yields CASTPPQGVYGYTF.

The J gene is TRBJ2-1, the V gene TRBV19; D call uncertain. The CDR3 totals 13 residues. Germline values: CDR1 LNHDA, CDR2 SQIVND (reference sequence). Trimming left V 1 base short and J 3 bases short, with 4 bases between. The CDR3 DNA reads as TGTGCCAGTAGTATAGGCGGCTACAATGAGCAGTTCTTC. Its protein is CASSIGGYNEQFF.

This clonotype was seen at least ten times. V and J are TRBV7-9 and TRBJ2-2; TRBD1 aligns across 7 bases. This CDR3 has 16 amino acids. Unmatched junction bases numbered 5, after V lost 4 bases and J lost 0 bases. Germline CDR1 and CDR2: SEHNR and FQNEAQ (reference sequence). CDR3 in amino acids: CASSSRDSPNTGELFF. The CDR3 DNA reads as TGTGCCAGCAGCTCCCGGGACAGCCCGAACACCGGGGAGCTGTTTTTT.

This clonotype was observed a few times. The gene calls are TRBV15 and TRBJ2-7, with no clear D. CDR1 is LNHNV and CDR2 is YYDKDF in the germline V gene (reference sequence). The CDR3 has 13 residues. Trimming stripped 3 bases from V and 6 bases from J, with 12 bases between. The CDR3 sequence: CATSSPSGSEQYF. The CDR3 bases are TGTGCCACCAGCAGCCCTTCGGGCAGCGAGCAGTACTTC. Complete variable domain (other parts from reference TRBV15 and TRBJ2-7): DAMVIQNPRYQVTQFGKPVTLSCSQTLNHNVMYWYQQKSSQAPKLLFHYYDKDFNNEADTPDNFQSRRPNTSFCFLDIRSPGLGDTAMYLCATSSPSGSEQYFGPGTRLTVT.

This clonotype appeared many times. This chain uses TRBV7-6 with TRBJ2-5, with D perhaps matching TRBD2 (5 bases). The germline V gene encodes CDR1 SGHVS and CDR2 FNYEAQ. The CDR3 loop spans 16 amino acids. Between the trimmed V and J ends, which lost 1 base and 5 bases, there was a span of 17 bases. CDR3 sequence reads: CASSLVGYPGWETQYF. CDR3 nucleotides: TGTGCCAGCAGCTTAGTGGGGTACCCGGGATGGGAGACCCAGTACTTC. The variable domain in full, completed from reference TRBV7-6 and TRBJ2-5, reads GAGVSQSPRYKVTKRGQDVALRCDPISGHVSLYWYRQALGQGPEFLTYFNYEAQQDKSGLPNDRFSAERPEGSISTLTIQRTEQRDSAMYRCASSLVGYPGWETQYFGPGTRLLVL.

This rearrangement joins TRBV2 to TRBJ2-3, with 9 nucleotides matching TRBD1. Germline V gene data show CDR1 as SNHLY and CDR2 as FYNNEI. With 5 bases clipped from V and 5 bases from J, the junction kept 8 bases outside the gene matches. The CDR3 extends over 15 amino acids. DNA of the CDR3: TGTGCCAGCAGTCGGACAGGGGATTCTATAGATACGCAGTATTTT. This encodes CASSRTGDSIDTQYF.

The table lists this clonotype with many counts. The chain combines TRBV19 with TRBJ2-1; 8 bases match TRBD1. This CDR3 spans 15 amino acids. With 10 bases clipped from V and 0 bases from J, the junction kept 8 bases outside the gene matches. In germline, CDR1 is LNHDA, CDR2 SQIVND (reference sequence). CDR3 region: CATSRDRSSYNEQFF. The CDR3 DNA sequence: TGTGCCACTAGCAGGGACAGGAGCTCCTACAATGAGCAGTTCTTC.

V is TRBV28 and J is TRBJ1-1, with D tentatively TRBD1 (5 bases). The V gene's germline CDR1 is MDHEN and CDR2 SYDVKM. Trimming took 5 bases from V and 3 from J, leaving 13 bases between them. This CDR3 is built from 14 residues. CDR3 sequence reads: CASSPRVEDTEAFF. The DNA for the CDR3 is TGTGCCAGCAGTCCCAGGGTTGAGGACACTGAAGCTTTCTTT.

This clonotype was counted only a few times. The chain has TRBV20-1 and TRBJ2-5, with 13 positions matching TRBD2. Trimming removed 5 bases from V and 3 bases from J; junction bases left unmatched: 12. Germline assignment: CDR1 DFQATT and CDR2 SNEGSKA (reference sequence). This CDR3 has 17 amino acids. For the CDR3, the DNA is TGCAGTGCTCTCCCGGGACTAGCGGGGTTGAGGGAAGAGACCCAGTACTTC. Translated, it gives CSALPGLAGLREETQYF.

This chain connects TRBV7-4 to TRBJ1-1; D gene unclear. This CDR3 region has 14 residues. CDR1 and CDR2 (germline): SGHVT, SQSDAQ. V lost 5 bases, J lost 3 bases, and 13 bases lay in between. CDR3 DNA: TGTGCCAGCAGCCCGAGCTCCGGGTACACTGAAGCTTTCTTT. This sequence encodes CASSPSSGYTEAFF.

This clonotype has a count of ten or more. The genes are TRBV7-8 and TRBJ2-7; D remains ambiguous. V was pared by 1 base and J by 4 bases, with 5 bases between. The length of the CDR3 is 12 residues. Germline V gene sequence: CDR1 SGHVS, CDR2 FQNEAQ. This chain's CDR3 is CASSLVLYEQYF. CDR3 in DNA: TGTGCCAGCAGCTTAGTACTATACGAGCAGTACTTC. The full variable domain, completed using reference TRBV7-8 and TRBJ2-7, is GAGVSQSPRYKVAKRGQDVALRCDPISGHVSLFWYQQALGQGPEFLTYFQNEAQLDKSGLPSDRFFAERPEGSVSTLKIQRTQQEDSAVYLCASSLVLYEQYFGPGTRLTVT.

In this sample, this clonotype turned up a few times. The chain couples TRBV9 to TRBJ1-1, with 10 nucleotides matching TRBD1. Germline CDR1 reads SGDLS; CDR2 reads YYNGEE. The CDR3 covers 14 residues. V lost 4 bases and J lost 4; bases outside the gene matches: 4. CDR3 coding DNA: TGTGCCAGCAGCATTGGACAGGGGGTCACTGAAGCTTTCTTT. Translated: CASSIGQGVTEAFF.

At least ten counts were recorded for this clonotype. V usage is TRBV7-6 and J usage is TRBJ2-1, with D perhaps matching TRBD1 or TRBD2 (5 bases each). This CDR3 has 16 amino acids. Germline CDR1 reads SGHVS; CDR2 reads FNYEAQ. Trimming left V 5 bases short and J 8 bases short, with 22 bases between. CDR3 bases: TGTGCCAGCAGCCAGACCCGGGACCCGGTGGGCGATGAGCAGTTCTTC. Translation: CASSQTRDPVGDEQFF.

The chain has TRBV3-1 and TRBJ2-1; D is undetermined. Germline-derived CDR1 and CDR2 are LGHDT and YNNKEL (reference sequence). The CDR3 runs to 15 residues. The V gene lost 4 bases and the J gene lost 0 bases, with 10 bases spanning the gap. The CDR3 sequence: CASSRFRVSYNEQFF. In nucleotides, the CDR3 is TGTGCCAGCAGCCGGTTCCGGGTCTCCTACAATGAGCAGTTCTTC.

As to this clonotype: A much larger clone differs by one base, so this may be a read error. The V call is TRBV28, the J call TRBJ2-7; 8 positions match TRBD2. The ends lost 5 bases at V and 4 bases at J; junction bases unmatched: 10. The CDR3 spans 15 residues. Germline assignment: CDR1 MDHEN and CDR2 SYDVKM. DNA of the CDR3: TGTGCCAGCAGTCAGGGACTAGTGGGGGTGTACGAGCAGTACTTC. It codes for CASSQGLVGVYEQYF.

The rearrangement uses TRBV7-4 and TRBJ2-7; D tentatively fits TRBD1 or TRBD2 (6 bases each). The CDR3 has 12 residues. CDR1 SGHVT and CDR2 SQSDAQ come from the germline V gene. The ends were cut back, 5 bases at V and 7 bases at J, with 12 bases in the middle. The CDR3 region is CASSLGGREQYF. CDR3 DNA sequence: TGTGCCAGCAGCCTGGGGGGCCGGGAGCAGTACTTC.

The chain employs TRBV19 and TRBJ2-7; no firm D call. CDR1 LNHDA and CDR2 SQIVND come from the germline V gene (reference sequence). The CDR3 spans 11 residues. With 10 bases removed from V and 5 bases from J, the gap between germline ends came to 12 bases. In nucleotides, the CDR3 is TGTGCCACCTCGCCGGGCAACGAGCAGTACTTC. It translates to CATSPGNEQYF.

The gene calls are TRBV29-1 and TRBJ2-1; 10 bases are shared with TRBD1. Germline values: CDR1 SQVTM, CDR2 ANQGSEA. V gave up 1 base and J gave up 8 bases; unmatched junction bases: 5. The length of the CDR3 is 14 residues. CDR3 sequence (DNA): TGCAGCGTTGAAGGCGGACAGGGGGGCTATGAGCAGTTCTTC. It encodes CSVEGGQGGYEQFF.

J is TRBJ1-3 and V is TRBV20-1; no firm D call. CDR1 and CDR2 (germline): DFQATT, SNEGSKA (reference sequence). The length of the CDR3 is 13 residues. V was shortened by 3 bases and J by 4 bases, with 10 bases between the two germline ends. CDR3 in amino acids: CSARAVGGNTIYF. The CDR3 nucleotides are TGCAGTGCTAGGGCGGTGGGCGGAAACACCATATATTTT.

This clonotype was seen a few times. The chain links TRBV12-3 or TRBV12-4 to TRBJ1-5; 9 bases align to TRBD1. V lost 5 bases to trimming and J lost 1 base; unmatched junction nucleotides: 12. CDR3 length equals 18 residues. The CDR3 reads CASSPHQPGQGSNQPQHF. The CDR3 nucleotides read TGTGCCAGCAGTCCGCACCAGCCCGGACAGGGGAGCAATCAGCCCCAGCATTTT.

The chain links TRBV25-1 to TRBJ1-1; weak D call: TRBD1 (5 bases). V was clipped by 4 bases and J by 5 bases, with 23 bases between them. Germline V gives CDR1 MGHDK, CDR2 SYGVNS. The CDR3 totals 17 residues. DNA of the CDR3: TGTGCCAGCAGTGCTATCTCCGGGACCGGGGTTTGGACTGAAGCTTTCTTT. Translating it yields CASSAISGTGVWTEAFF.

This clonotype turned up a few times. V gene TRBV2 combines with J gene TRBJ1-1; no reliable D call. Germline CDR1 is SNHLY and CDR2 is FYNNEI. Trimming took off 6 bases at V and 1 base at J, with 12 bases between the two ends. The CDR3 is made up of 14 amino acids. CDR3 nucleotide sequence: TGTGCCAGCAGCCTACAGTTCCAGAACACTGAAGCTTTCTTT. Its protein is CASSLQFQNTEAFF.

The chain couples TRBV20-1 to TRBJ1-1, with a weak D call TRBD1 (5 bases). Trimming removed 2 bases at V and 0 bases at J, with 16 bases between. The CDR3 totals 16 residues. The V gene's germline CDR1 is DFQATT and CDR2 SNEGSKA (reference sequence). The CDR3 spells CSARPDTWGMNTEAFF. In nucleotides, the CDR3 is TGCAGTGCTAGACCCGACACCTGGGGGATGAACACTGAAGCTTTCTTT.